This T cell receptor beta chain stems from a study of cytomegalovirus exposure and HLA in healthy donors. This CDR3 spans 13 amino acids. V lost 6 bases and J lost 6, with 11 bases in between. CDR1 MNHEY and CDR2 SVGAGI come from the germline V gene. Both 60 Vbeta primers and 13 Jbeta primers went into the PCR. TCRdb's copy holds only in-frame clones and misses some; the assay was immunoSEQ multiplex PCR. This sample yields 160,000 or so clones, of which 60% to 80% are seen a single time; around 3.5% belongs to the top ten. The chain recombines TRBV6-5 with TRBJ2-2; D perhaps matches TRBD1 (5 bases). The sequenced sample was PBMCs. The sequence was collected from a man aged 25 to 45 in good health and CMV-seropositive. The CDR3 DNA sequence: TGTGCCAGCAGCAGGGTGTTGGCCGGGGAGCTGTTTTTT. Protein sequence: CASSRVLAGELFF.